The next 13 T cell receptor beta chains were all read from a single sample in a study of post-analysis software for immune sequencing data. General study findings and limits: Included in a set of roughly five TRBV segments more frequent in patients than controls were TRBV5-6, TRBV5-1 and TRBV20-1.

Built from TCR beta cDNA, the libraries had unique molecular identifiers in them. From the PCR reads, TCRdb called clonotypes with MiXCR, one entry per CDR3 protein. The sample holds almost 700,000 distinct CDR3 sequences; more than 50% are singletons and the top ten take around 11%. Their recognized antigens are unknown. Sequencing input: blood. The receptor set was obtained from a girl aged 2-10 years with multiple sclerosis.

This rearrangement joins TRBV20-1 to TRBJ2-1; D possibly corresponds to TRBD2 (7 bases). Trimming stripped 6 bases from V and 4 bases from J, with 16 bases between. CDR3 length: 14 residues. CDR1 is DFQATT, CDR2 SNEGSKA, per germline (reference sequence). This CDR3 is CSARRGGAYNEQFF. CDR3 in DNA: TGCAGTGCACGCAGGGGAGGGGCTTACAATGAGCAGTTCTTC.

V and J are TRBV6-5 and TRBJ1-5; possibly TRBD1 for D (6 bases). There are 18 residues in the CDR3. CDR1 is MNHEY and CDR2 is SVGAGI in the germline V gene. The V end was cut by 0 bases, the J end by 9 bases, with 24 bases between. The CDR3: CASSYSARPGGPTSPQHF. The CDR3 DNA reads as TGTGCCAGCAGTTACTCAGCGCGCCCCGGGGGGCCCACGTCGCCCCAGCATTTT.

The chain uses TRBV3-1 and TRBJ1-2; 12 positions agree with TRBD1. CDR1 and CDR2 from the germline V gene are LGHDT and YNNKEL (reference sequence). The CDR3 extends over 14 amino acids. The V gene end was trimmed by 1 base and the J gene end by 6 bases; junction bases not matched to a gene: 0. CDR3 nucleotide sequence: TGTGCCAGCAGCCAAGGGGACAGGGGGCATGGCTACACCTTC. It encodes CASSQGDRGHGYTF.

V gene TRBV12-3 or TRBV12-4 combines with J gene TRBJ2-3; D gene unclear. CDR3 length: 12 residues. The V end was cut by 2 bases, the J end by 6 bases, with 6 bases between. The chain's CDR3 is CASSLQVDTQYF. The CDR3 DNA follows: TGTGCCAGCAGTTTACAGGTGGATACGCAGTATTTT.

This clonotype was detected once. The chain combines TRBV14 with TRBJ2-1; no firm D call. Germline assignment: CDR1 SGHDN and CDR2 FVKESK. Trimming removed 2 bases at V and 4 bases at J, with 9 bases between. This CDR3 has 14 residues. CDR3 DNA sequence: TGTGCCAGCAGCCAATCGTGGGGTTACAATGAGCAGTTCTTC. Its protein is CASSQSWGYNEQFF.

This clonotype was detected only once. The DNA for the CDR3 is TGTGCCAGCAGTACCGACAGGGGCCTAAACTATGGCTACACCTTC. Encoded protein: CASSTDRGLNYGYTF. V and J are TRBV6-1 and TRBJ1-2; 8 nucleotides match TRBD1. The CDR3 is 15 amino acids. CDR1 MNHNS and CDR2 SASEGT come from the germline V gene. J gave up 2 bases and V 5 bases, and 7 bases lay outside the gene matches.

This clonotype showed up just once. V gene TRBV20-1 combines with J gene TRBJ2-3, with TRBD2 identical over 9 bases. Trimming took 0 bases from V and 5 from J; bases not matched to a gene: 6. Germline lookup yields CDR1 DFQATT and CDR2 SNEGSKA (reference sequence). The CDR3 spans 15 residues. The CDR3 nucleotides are TGCAGTGCTAGAGACGCAGCGGGGGGCCGAGATACGCAGTATTTT. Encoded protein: CSARDAAGGRDTQYF.

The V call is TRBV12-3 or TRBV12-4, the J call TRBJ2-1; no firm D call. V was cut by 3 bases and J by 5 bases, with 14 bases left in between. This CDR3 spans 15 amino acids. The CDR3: CASSFRATPNNEQFF. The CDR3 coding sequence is TGTGCCAGCAGTTTCAGAGCGACCCCGAACAATGAGCAGTTCTTC.

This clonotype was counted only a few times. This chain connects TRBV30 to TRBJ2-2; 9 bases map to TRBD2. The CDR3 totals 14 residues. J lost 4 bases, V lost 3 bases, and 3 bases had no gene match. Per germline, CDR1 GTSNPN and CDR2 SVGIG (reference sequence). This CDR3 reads CAWRGLAVTGELFF. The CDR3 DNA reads TGTGCCTGGAGGGGACTAGCTGTCACCGGGGAGCTGTTTTTT.

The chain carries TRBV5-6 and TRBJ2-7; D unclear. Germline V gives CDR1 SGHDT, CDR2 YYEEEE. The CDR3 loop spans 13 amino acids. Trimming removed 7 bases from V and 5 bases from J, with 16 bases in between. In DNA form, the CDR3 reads TGTGCCAGCGGCCCCGCCTCGCAACACGAGCAGTACTTC. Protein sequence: CASGPASQHEQYF.

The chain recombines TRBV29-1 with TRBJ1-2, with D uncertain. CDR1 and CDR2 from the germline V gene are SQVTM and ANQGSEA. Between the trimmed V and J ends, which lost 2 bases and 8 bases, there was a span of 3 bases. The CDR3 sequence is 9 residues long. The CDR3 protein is CSVERGYTF. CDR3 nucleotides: TGCAGCGTTGAAAGGGGCTACACCTTC.

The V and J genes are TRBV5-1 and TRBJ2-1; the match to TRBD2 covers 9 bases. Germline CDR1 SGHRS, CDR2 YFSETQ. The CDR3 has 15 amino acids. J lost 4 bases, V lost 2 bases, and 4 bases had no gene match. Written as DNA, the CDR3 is TGCGCCAGCAGCTTCGCGGGAGGGGAGTACAATGAGCAGTTCTTC. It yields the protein CASSFAGGEYNEQFF.

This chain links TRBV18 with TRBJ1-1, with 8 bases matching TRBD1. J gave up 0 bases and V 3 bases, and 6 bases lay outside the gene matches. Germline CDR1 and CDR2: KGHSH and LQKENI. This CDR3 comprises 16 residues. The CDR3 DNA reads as TGTGCCAGCTCACCCCGGGAGGACAGGGTGAACACTGAAGCTTTCTTT. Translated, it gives CASSPREDRVNTEAFF.